A selection of T cell receptor beta chains follows, all from one sample in a study of T-cell memory formation after mild COVID-19. Each CDR3 protein gets one entry after TCRdb re-called the 5' RACE reads with MiXCR. The table lists a few hundred thousand distinct CDR3 sequences, 20% to 25% of them singletons. The sequencing input was PBMCs or a T cell subset sorted from them (not recorded which). These receptors came from a man younger than 35 who had mild COVID-19 (a few samples of this study predate the infection). Cell type and time point are not known. CDR3s include the opening cysteine and the closing phenylalanine or tryptophan. The order of the fields is J gene, D gene, clone size, V gene, CDR3 protein, CDR3 DNA. D genes are given only for firm matches. A clone size is listed for some rows: how often the clone was seen (once, few, many), or a class if it is expanded.

TRBJ2-5 | - | - | TRBV4-3 | CASSQEASGQETQYF | TGCGCCAGCAGCCAAGAGGCCAGTGGCCAAGAGACCCAGTACTTC
TRBJ2-7 | - | few | TRBV5-4 | CASSLGAGLYEQYF | TGTGCCAGCAGCTTGGGGGCGGGCCTCTACGAGCAGTACTTC
TRBJ2-1 | - | - | TRBV5-1 | CASSFGQGYYNEQFF | TGCGCCAGCAGCTTTGGGCAGGGGTATTACAATGAGCAGTTCTTC
TRBJ1-1 | - | - | TRBV7-2 | CASSNQGKWTEAFF | TGTGCCAGCAGCAATCAGGGGAAATGGACTGAAGCTTTCTTT
TRBJ2-3 | - | few | TRBV7-9 | CASSLIYREWTPHTQYF | TGTGCCAGCAGCTTAATATACAGGGAGTGGACGCCGCATACGCAGTATTTT
TRBJ1-1 | - | few | TRBV12-3/TRBV12-4 | CASRESGSPREAFF | TGTGCCAGCAGGGAAAGTGGCTCCCCTCGGGAAGCTTTCTTT
TRBJ2-2 | TRBD1 | - | TRBV9 | CASGKGQGANTGELFF | TGTGCCAGCGGAAAGGGACAGGGGGCGAACACCGGGGAGCTGTTTTTT
TRBJ2-3 | - | - | TRBV20-1 | CSARLGGLLDTQYF | TGCAGTGCTAGGCTCGGGGGGCTCTTAGATACGCAGTATTTT
TRBJ2-5 | - | - | TRBV10-3 | CAIRGQETQYF | TGTGCCATCAGAGGCCAAGAGACCCAGTACTTC
TRBJ1-6 | - | few | TRBV12-3/TRBV12-4 | CASSLDTYNSPLHF | TGTGCCAGCAGTTTAGACACCTATAATTCACCCCTCCACTTT
TRBJ1-6 | TRBD1 | few | TRBV27 | CASKVGTGDSPLHF | TGTGCCAGCAAAGTGGGGACAGGTGATTCACCCCTCCACTTT
TRBJ1-2 | - | - | TRBV5-6 | CASSSAREYYGYTF | TGTGCCAGCAGCTCCGCCAGGGAATACTATGGCTACACCTTC
TRBJ1-4 | TRBD1 | few | TRBV7-9 | CASRGIGTGDEKLFF | TGTGCCAGCAGGGGAATCGGGACAGGGGATGAAAAACTGTTTTTT
TRBJ2-3 | TRBD2 | - | TRBV27 | CASSSPGPISGGAPDTQYF | TGTGCCAGCAGTTCCCCGGGTCCCATTAGCGGGGGGGCCCCAGATACGCAGTATTTT
TRBJ1-1 | - | few | TRBV5-6 | CASSLVSYTEAFF | TGTGCCAGCAGCTTGGTTTCTTACACTGAAGCTTTCTTT
TRBJ1-5 | - | few | TRBV21-1 | CASSKKNGATGGSNQPQHF | TGTGCCAGCAGCAAAAAAAACGGGGCCACAGGGGGCAGCAATCAGCCCCAGCATTTT
TRBJ1-6 | - | - | TRBV5-1 | CASSLAVRADSPLHF | TGCGCCAGCAGCTTGGCTGTCAGGGCGGATTCACCCCTCCACTTT
TRBJ2-7 | TRBD1 | few | TRBV7-2 | CASTTGQGSSYEQYF | TGTGCCAGCACTACGGGACAGGGAAGCTCCTACGAGCAGTACTTC
TRBJ1-1 | - | - | TRBV2 | CASRDYTESFF | TGTGCCAGCAGGGACTACACTGAATCTTTCTTT
TRBJ2-2 | - | few | TRBV5-6 | CASSPGGYGELFF | TGTGCCAGCAGCCCTGGTGGTTACGGGGAGCTGTTTTTT
TRBJ1-2 | - | few | TRBV12-3/TRBV12-4 | CASSLAGGHGYTF | TGTGCCAGCAGTTTGGCTGGGGGCCATGGCTACACCTTC
TRBJ2-7 | - | - | TRBV7-2 | CASSPRLFGDEQYF | TGTGCCAGCAGCCCCCGGCTATTCGGCGACGAGCAGTACTTC
TRBJ2-2 | TRBD2 | - | TRBV6-1 | CASTARGGAGELFF | TGTGCCAGCACCGCACGGGGAGGGGCCGGGGAGCTGTTTTTT
TRBJ2-5 | - | many | TRBV7-2 | CASSQQRAPEETQYF | TGTGCCAGCAGCCAACAGCGGGCCCCCGAGGAGACCCAGTACTTC
TRBJ1-1 | - | - | TRBV6-5 | CASSYSNRGGTEAFF | TGTGCCAGCAGTTACTCGAACCGGGGCGGAACTGAAGCTTTCTTT
TRBJ2-3 | - | - | TRBV6-5 | CASRTNTDTQYF | TGTGCCAGCAGGACAAACACAGATACGCAGTATTTT
TRBJ1-3 | TRBD1 | - | TRBV7-2 | CASSPRTGGMGNTIYF | TGTGCCAGCAGCCCGAGGACAGGGGGTATGGGAAACACCATATATTTT
TRBJ2-6 | - | few | TRBV5-1 | CASSWGPTGANVLTF | TGCGCCAGCAGCTGGGGTCCCACGGGGGCCAACGTCCTGACTTTC
TRBJ2-2 | TRBD1 | - | TRBV6-5 | CASVLSGTGSGGELFF | TGTGCCAGCGTTCTATCCGGGACAGGGTCGGGCGGGGAGCTGTTTTTT
TRBJ2-7 | TRBD1 | few | TRBV10-1 | CASSEIFGQGLYEQYF | TGCGCCAGCAGTGAAATTTTCGGACAGGGCCTTTACGAGCAGTACTTC
TRBJ1-2 | - | few | TRBV5-1 | CASSLPGSGYTF | TGCGCCAGCAGCTTGCCGGGATCCGGCTACACCTTC
TRBJ2-2 | - | few | TRBV20-1 | CSARPQTSGELFF | TGCAGTGCTAGACCGCAAACATCCGGGGAGCTGTTTTTT
TRBJ1-2 | - | few | TRBV12-3/TRBV12-4 | CASSSRDTANYGYTF | TGTGCCAGCAGTTCCAGGGACACCGCTAACTATGGCTACACCTTC
TRBJ2-7 | - | few | TRBV7-6 | CASSLVRGPTYEQYF | TGTGCCAGCAGCTTAGTGCGGGGGCCTACCTACGAGCAGTACTTC
TRBJ2-5 | TRBD1 | - | TRBV7-9 | CASSRQGVAETQYF | TGTGCCAGCAGCCGACAGGGGGTAGCGGAGACCCAGTACTTC
TRBJ2-2 | - | many | TRBV7-2 | CASSLGTGYTGELFF | TGTGCCAGCAGCTTAGGGACGGGGTACACCGGGGAGCTGTTTTTT
TRBJ2-4 | - | - | TRBV5-6 | CASSADVALNIQYF | TGTGCCAGCAGCGCGGACGTTGCCCTCAACATTCAGTACTTC
TRBJ2-3 | - | few | TRBV11-2 | CASSYLLGGFGDTQYF | TGTGCCAGCAGTTACCTACTAGGGGGATTTGGGGATACGCAGTATTTT
TRBJ1-4 | TRBD1 | few | TRBV2 | CASREYRDRVPWEF | TGTGCCAGCAGAGAATACCGGGACAGGGTCCCTTGGGAATTT
TRBJ1-2 | - | - | TRBV7-6 | CASSSTAVPHTF | TGTGCCAGCAGCTCCACAGCCGTCCCGCACACCTTC
TRBJ2-6 | - | many | TRBV5-1 | CASSASSGANVLTF | TGTGCCAGCAGTGCGAGCTCTGGGGCCAACGTCCTGACTTTC
TRBJ2-3 | TRBD2 | many | TRBV6-6 | CASSDSTSGGADTQYF | TGTGCCAGCAGTGACTCAACTAGCGGGGGGGCTGATACGCAGTATTTT
TRBJ2-2 | TRBD1 | - | TRBV6-2/TRBV6-3 | CASKLGRGRTGELFF | TGTGCCAGCAAGTTGGGAAGGGGGCGCACCGGGGAGCTGTTTTTT
TRBJ1-1 | - | - | TRBV25-1 | CASSLTAEAFF | TGTGCCAGCAGTCTGACGGCTGAAGCTTTCTTT
TRBJ2-3 | TRBD2 | few | TRBV18 | CASSPRDYKGGDTQYF | TGTGCCAGCTCACCGCGGGACTACAAAGGAGGAGATACGCAGTATTTT
TRBJ2-2 | - | few | TRBV2 | CASSEAQGAGELFF | TGTGCCAGCAGTGAAGCGCAGGGTGCCGGGGAGCTGTTTTTT
TRBJ1-6 | - | - | TRBV2 | CASSGNSPLHF | TGTGCCAGCAGTGGTAATTCACCCCTCCACTTT
TRBJ2-1 | - | few | TRBV7-9 | CASSFSGVDNEQFF | TGTGCCAGCAGCTTTTCAGGGGTGGACAATGAGCAGTTCTTC
TRBJ2-7 | - | - | TRBV12-3/TRBV12-4 | CASSPGSRGEQYF | TGTGCCAGCAGCCCAGGGTCCCGGGGAGAGCAGTACTTC
TRBJ2-5 | TRBD2 | few | TRBV6-5 | CASRPSGGRSGTQYF | TGTGCCAGCAGACCCAGCGGGGGACGGAGCGGGACCCAGTACTTC
TRBJ2-3 | - | few | TRBV4-3 | CASSQDWDQGYTQYF | TGCGCCAGCAGCCAAGATTGGGACCAGGGGTATACGCAGTATTTT
TRBJ1-5 | TRBD1 | once | TRBV5-1 | CASTTGGEGNQPQHF | TGCGCCAGCACTACAGGGGGCGAGGGGAATCAGCCCCAGCATTTT
TRBJ1-4 | - | few | TRBV7-9 | CASSSREGNEKLFF | TGTGCCAGCAGCTCCCGAGAAGGGAATGAAAAACTGTTTTTT
TRBJ2-1 | TRBD1 | few | TRBV20-1 | CSADRDRVYNEQFF | TGCAGTGCCGACCGGGACAGGGTCTATAATGAGCAGTTCTTC
TRBJ1-1 | - | - | TRBV29-1 | CSVVEGVAFF | TGCAGCGTTGTGGAGGGTGTGGCTTTCTTT